Each of the 17 T cell receptor beta chains below was sequenced from the same sample in a study of shared clonotypes between healthy human individuals. The protocol was immunoSEQ multiplex PCR, while the TCRdb copy is restricted to in-frame clones and leaves out a portion. The repertoire consists of over a million clones, with 70% to 80% occurring once and the leading ten covering over 1.3%. The sequenced sample was memory CD4+ T cells sorted from blood. This sample's subset: CD45RA-negative fraction. The receptors originated from a man between 18 and 29 years old in good health.

The V gene is TRBV9, the J gene TRBJ2-5; D may be TRBD2 (6 bases). Germline CDR1 SGDLS, CDR2 YYNGEE. This CDR3 region has 15 residues. The V and J ends lost 0 bases and 5 bases respectively, with 14 bases between them. The CDR3 coding sequence is TGTGCCAGCAGCGTAGTAGAAACGGGGAGGGAGACCCAGTACTTC. As protein: CASSVVETGRETQYF.

The rearrangement uses TRBV7-9 and TRBJ2-3; D is possibly TRBD2 (6 bases). The germline V and J ends were trimmed by 8 bases and 2 bases, with 8 bases remaining between them. Germline assignment: CDR1 SEHNR and CDR2 FQNEAQ (reference sequence). The CDR3 runs 12 residues. The CDR3 loop is CASGGTTDTQYF. In DNA, the CDR3 is TGTGCCAGCGGGGGGACCACAGATACGCAGTATTTT.

This chain uses TRBV5-4 with TRBJ2-6; D tentatively reads TRBD1 or TRBD2 (5 bases each). The CDR3 spans 16 residues. Germline V gene lookup returns CDR1 SGHNT and CDR2 YYREEE (reference sequence). V was clipped by 9 bases and J by 4 bases, with 20 bases between them. The CDR3: CATANTAGTGANVLTF. In DNA form, the CDR3 reads TGTGCCACCGCAAACACCGCCGGGACCGGGGCCAACGTCCTGACTTTC.

The chain couples TRBV11-2 to TRBJ2-7; unclear D gene. The CDR3 loop spans 12 amino acids. V shed 4 bases and J shed 4 bases, with 8 bases lying between them. The germline gives CDR1 SGHAT, CDR2 FQNNGV. Here the CDR3 reads CASSSWVYEQYF. The CDR3 DNA reads TGTGCCAGCAGCTCGTGGGTGTACGAGCAGTACTTC. The full variable domain, rest sourced from reference TRBV11-2 and TRBJ2-7, is EAGVAQSPRYKIIEKRQSVAFWCNPISGHATLYWYQQILGQGPKLLIQFQNNGVVDDSQLPKDRFSAERLKGVDSTLKIQPAKLEDSAVYLCASSSWVYEQYFGPGTRLTVT.

V and J are TRBV6-1 and TRBJ1-6; D is unresolved. V was shortened by 6 bases and J by 7 bases, with 16 bases between the two germline ends. CDR3 length equals 15 residues. Germline V gene data show CDR1 as MNHNS and CDR2 as SASEGT. As DNA, the CDR3 is TGTGCCAGCAGCCCCTCGGTGCCGGACAATTCACCCCTCCACTTT. This encodes CASSPSVPDNSPLHF.

Comments on this clone: The sample contains more than one DNA sequence encoding this CDR3. The chain uses TRBV10-3 and TRBJ2-5, with D possibly called TRBD1 or TRBD2 (5 bases each). V was cut by 0 bases and J by 1 base, with 6 bases left in between. This CDR3 spans 14 amino acids. CDR1 and CDR2 (germline): ENHRY, SYGVKD. The CDR3 sequence is CAISESRGQETQYF. The CDR3, as DNA: TGTGCCATCAGTGAGTCGAGGGGCCAAGAGACCCAGTACTTC.

Ten or more counts support this clone. The J gene is TRBJ1-6, the V gene TRBV6-1, with no clear D. The CDR3 runs 13 residues. Trimming removed 1 base at V and 9 bases at J, with 7 bases between. CDR1 is MNHNS and CDR2 is SASEGT in the germline V gene. This CDR3 is CASSEVGGSPLHF. CDR3 bases: TGTGCCAGCAGTGAAGTGGGAGGTTCACCCCTCCACTTT.

The CDR3 nucleotides are TGTGCCAGCAGCACGGCCCCGGGCGGGGGGGCCCCCGGGGAGCTGTTTTTT. It yields the protein CASSTAPGGGAPGELFF. The rearrangement uses TRBV5-4 and TRBJ2-2; TRBD2 matches 9 bases. This CDR3 is built from 17 residues. V trimming: 4 bases; J trimming: 6 bases; junction bases outside the gene matches: 13. Germline CDR1 SGHNT, CDR2 YYREEE (reference sequence).

This clone has more than one count but fewer than ten. The chain couples TRBV19 to TRBJ1-1; D perhaps matches TRBD1 (5 bases). The CDR3 is made up of 15 amino acids. The V end lost 8 bases, the J end lost 0 bases, and 16 bases lay between the germline ends. Germline-derived CDR1 and CDR2 are LNHDA and SQIVND (reference sequence). The CDR3 sequence is CASHSGGTVNTEAFF. CDR3 DNA sequence: TGTGCCAGTCACTCGGGAGGGACGGTGAACACTGAAGCTTTCTTT.

V and J are TRBV4-1 and TRBJ2-5, with D unresolved. The closer fit of TRBJ2-7 to the DNA end suggests the J call may be wrong. The CDR3 is made up of 13 amino acids. Germline V gene lookup returns CDR1 MGHRA and CDR2 YSYEKL. The CDR3 is CASSQDPSHEQYF. Here the CDR3 DNA reads TGCGCCAGCAGCCAAGATCCGAGTCACGAGCAGTACTTC.

This clone was seen a few times. The gene calls are TRBV5-1 and TRBJ2-3, with a possible D match to TRBD1 (6 bases). Germline assignment: CDR1 SGHRS and CDR2 YFSETQ. V was clipped by 4 bases and J by 2 bases, with 11 bases between them. This CDR3 spans 14 amino acids. The CDR3 here is CASSEQGLTDTQYF. In DNA, the CDR3 is TGCGCCAGCAGCGAACAGGGCCTCACAGATACGCAGTATTTT.

The genes are TRBV2 and TRBJ2-5, with D possibly TRBD2 on 6 matching bases. This CDR3 has 14 residues. V gave up 2 bases and J gave up 5 bases, with 12 bases separating them. Germline V gives CDR1 SNHLY, CDR2 FYNNEI. For the CDR3, the DNA is TGTGCCAGCAGTGAATTGGGACTGAGGGAGACCCAGTACTTC. Translating gives CASSELGLRETQYF.

This clone showed up many times. The chain has TRBV5-8 and TRBJ1-5; TRBD1 is a possible D gene (5 bases). The CDR3 contains 19 residues. CDR1 is SGHTS, CDR2 YDEGEE, per germline. V gave up 4 bases and J gave up 0 bases, with 23 bases separating them. The CDR3 spells CASSMVPDSLPYSNQPQHF. The CDR3 nucleotides are TGTGCCAGCAGCATGGTGCCTGACAGCCTGCCTTATAGCAATCAGCCCCAGCATTTT.

The chain couples TRBV6-4 to TRBJ2-3; the D gene is possibly TRBD1 (5 bases). Germline lookup yields CDR1 MRHNA and CDR2 SNTAGT. The CDR3 has 16 amino acids. Trimming stripped 1 base from V and 0 bases from J, with 11 bases between. DNA for the CDR3: TGTGCCAGCAGTGACTGGGGCGGCTCTAGCACAGATACGCAGTATTTT. Its protein product is CASSDWGGSSTDTQYF.

This clone was detected only once. Other DNA sequences within the sample encode an identical CDR3. J is TRBJ2-1 and V is TRBV9; tentatively, D is TRBD2 (6 bases). CDR3 size: 15 residues. Germline V gene data show CDR1 as SGDLS and CDR2 as YYNGEE. The germline V and J ends were trimmed by 0 bases and 0 bases, with 7 bases remaining between them. CDR3 sequence: CASSVDGGSYNEQFF. CDR3 bases: TGTGCCAGCAGCGTAGACGGGGGCTCCTACAATGAGCAGTTCTTC.

CDR3 sequence: CASSLGGQGNSPLHF. CDR3 coding DNA: TGTGCCAGCAGCCTAGGAGGGCAGGGTAATTCACCCCTCCACTTT. The chain has TRBV5-6 and TRBJ1-6, with a tentative D call TRBD1 (5 bases). From germline, CDR1 is SGHDT and CDR2 YYEEEE. V dropped 4 bases and J dropped 6 bases, with 14 bases sitting between them. The CDR3 totals 15 residues.

CDR3 residues: CASSPSGRAMSGELFF. The CDR3 DNA is TGCGCCAGCAGCCCTAGCGGGAGGGCCATGTCCGGGGAGCTGTTTTTT. The V gene is TRBV5-1, the J gene TRBJ2-2; the match to TRBD2 covers 12 bases. Germline trimming cut 4 bases from V and 6 bases from J; bases unmatched to any gene: 7. Germline loops: CDR1 SGHRS, CDR2 YFSETQ. The CDR3 contains 16 residues.